A selection of T cell receptor beta chains follows, all from one sample in a study of shared clonotypes between healthy human individuals. Method: immunoSEQ multiplex PCR; TCRdb's copy keeps in-frame clones and lacks some. The sample holds hundreds of thousands of clones, 92% seen once. Sequencing used naive CD8+ T cells sorted from blood. Receptor source: a man aged 30 to 45 in good health. The CDR3 runs from the conserved cysteine through the conserved F or W. A D gene is named only where the DNA matches it firmly. Size is stated for part of the rows, as once, few or many counts, or as a class when the clone is expanded.

j_gene,d_gene,v_gene,abundance,CDR3nt,CDR3aa
TRBJ1-4,TRBD1,TRBV5-1,.,TGCGCCAGCAGCTTCAGGGGGGGAACTAATGAAAAACTGTTTTTT,CASSFRGGTNEKLFF
TRBJ2-1,TRBD1,TRBV10-2,.,TGCGCCAGCAGTGATGGGACAGAACCTTACAATGAGCAGTTCTTC,CASSDGTEPYNEQFF
TRBJ2-6,.,TRBV6-4,.,TGTGCCAGCAGTAGTAGCTCTGGGGCCAACGTCCTGACTTTC,CASSSSSGANVLTF
TRBJ2-1,.,TRBV4-3,.,TGCGCCAGCAGCCAAGATCTGGGAGCGGAGCACTACAATGAGCAGTTCTTC,CASSQDLGAEHYNEQFF
TRBJ1-4,TRBD1,TRBV5-1,.,TGCGCCAGCAGCTTGCGGCCCGAGGGGGCGTCTCGACTGTTTTTT,CASSLRPEGASRLFF
TRBJ2-1,TRBD2,TRBV27,.,TGTGCCAGCACCCTTAGCGGGCTCGGAGAGGGAGGGCAGTTCTTC,CASTLSGLGEGGQFF
TRBJ1-4,.,TRBV11-2,.,TGTGCCAGCAGCCCAGACATCTATAATGAAAAACTGTTTTTT,CASSPDIYNEKLFF
TRBJ2-1,.,TRBV27,.,TGTGCCACCTCTATCGGGACTCACAATAACAATGAGCAGTTCTTC,CATSIGTHNNNEQFF
TRBJ2-7,.,TRBV29-1,.,TGCAGCGTTGAGGTCGAGGGCAGGGAATCCTACGAGCAGTACTTC,CSVEVEGRESYEQYF
TRBJ1-5,.,TRBV28,once,TGTGCCAGCAGCCCAATTGCCAATCAGCCCCAGCATTTT,CASSPIANQPQHF
TRBJ1-2,.,TRBV27,.,TGTGCCAGCGCCCCCGGAGGCGACACTATTTCTAACTATGGCTACACCTTC,CASAPGGDTISNYGYTF
TRBJ1-2,TRBD1,TRBV6-1,.,TGTGCCAGCGAAAACCGGGACAGGGTCTATGGCTACACCTTC,CASENRDRVYGYTF
TRBJ2-5,.,TRBV29-1,.,TGCAGCGTTGAGGAAGGGAGAGGGTTGGAGACCCAGTACTTC,CSVEEGRGLETQYF
TRBJ2-7,TRBD1,TRBV9,.,TGTGCCAGCAGCGGCGGGACAGGGGACTACGAGCAGTACTTC,CASSGGTGDYEQYF
TRBJ2-7,TRBD1,TRBV14,.,TGTGCCAGCAGTCACAGGGGACAAGGTCTTTACGAGCAGTACTTC,CASSHRGQGLYEQYF
TRBJ2-2,.,TRBV11-2,.,TGTGCCAGCAGCGATAAAGGTGGGCGGACCGGGGAGCTGTTTTTT,CASSDKGGRTGELFF
TRBJ1-2,.,TRBV5-1,once,TGCGCCAGCAGCTTGGACGGCAGTCGCGGCTACACCTTC,CASSLDGSRGYTF
TRBJ1-2,.,TRBV27,.,TGTGCCAGCAGTTCCGCCCAACTAGTTGGGGATGGCTACACCTTC,CASSSAQLVGDGYTF
TRBJ1-5,.,TRBV4-1,.,TGCGCCAGCAGCTTCGTCACAGGAGAGCAGCCCCAGCATTTT,CASSFVTGEQPQHF
TRBJ2-7,TRBD1,TRBV7-9,.,TGTGCCAGCAGCCCCCAGGGGGCGTCCTACGAGCAGTACTTC,CASSPQGASYEQYF
TRBJ2-1,.,TRBV7-3,.,TGTGCCAGCAGCCTGGGGGCTAGGGGGAATGAGCAGTTCTTC,CASSLGARGNEQFF
TRBJ2-2,.,TRBV19,once,TGTGCCAGTAGTATTTCGGGGGACGGGGAGCTGTTTTTT,CASSISGDGELFF